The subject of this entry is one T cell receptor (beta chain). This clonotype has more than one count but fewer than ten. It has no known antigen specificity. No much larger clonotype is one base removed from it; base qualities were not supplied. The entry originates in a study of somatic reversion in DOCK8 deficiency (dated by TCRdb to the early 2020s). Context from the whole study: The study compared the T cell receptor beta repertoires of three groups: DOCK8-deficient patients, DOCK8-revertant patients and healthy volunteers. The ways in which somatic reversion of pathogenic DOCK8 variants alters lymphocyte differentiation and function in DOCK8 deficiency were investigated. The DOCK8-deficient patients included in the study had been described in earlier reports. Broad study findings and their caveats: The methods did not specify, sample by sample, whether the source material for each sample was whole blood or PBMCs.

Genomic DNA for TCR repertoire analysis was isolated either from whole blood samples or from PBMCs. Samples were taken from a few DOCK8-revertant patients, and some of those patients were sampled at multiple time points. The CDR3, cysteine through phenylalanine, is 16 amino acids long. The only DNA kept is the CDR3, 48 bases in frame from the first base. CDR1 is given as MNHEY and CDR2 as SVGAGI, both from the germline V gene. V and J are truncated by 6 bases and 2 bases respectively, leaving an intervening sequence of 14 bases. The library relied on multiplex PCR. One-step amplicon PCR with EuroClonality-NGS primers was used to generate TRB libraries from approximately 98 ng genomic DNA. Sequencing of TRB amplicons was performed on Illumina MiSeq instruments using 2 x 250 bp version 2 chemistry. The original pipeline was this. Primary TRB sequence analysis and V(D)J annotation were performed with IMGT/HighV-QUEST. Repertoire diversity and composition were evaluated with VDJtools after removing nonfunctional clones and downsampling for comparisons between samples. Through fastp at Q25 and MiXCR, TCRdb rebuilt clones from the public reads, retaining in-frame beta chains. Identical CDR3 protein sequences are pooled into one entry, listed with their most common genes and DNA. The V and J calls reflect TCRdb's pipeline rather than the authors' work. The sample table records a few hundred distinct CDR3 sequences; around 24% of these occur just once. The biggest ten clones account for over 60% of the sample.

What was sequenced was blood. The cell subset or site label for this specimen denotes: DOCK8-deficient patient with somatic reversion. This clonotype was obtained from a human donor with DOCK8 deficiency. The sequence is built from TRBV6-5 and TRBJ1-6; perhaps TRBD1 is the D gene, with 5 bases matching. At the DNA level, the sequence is TGTGCCAGCAGGGGGTCAGGGTACCCCTATAATTCACCCCTCCACTTT. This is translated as CASRGSGYPYNSPLHF.